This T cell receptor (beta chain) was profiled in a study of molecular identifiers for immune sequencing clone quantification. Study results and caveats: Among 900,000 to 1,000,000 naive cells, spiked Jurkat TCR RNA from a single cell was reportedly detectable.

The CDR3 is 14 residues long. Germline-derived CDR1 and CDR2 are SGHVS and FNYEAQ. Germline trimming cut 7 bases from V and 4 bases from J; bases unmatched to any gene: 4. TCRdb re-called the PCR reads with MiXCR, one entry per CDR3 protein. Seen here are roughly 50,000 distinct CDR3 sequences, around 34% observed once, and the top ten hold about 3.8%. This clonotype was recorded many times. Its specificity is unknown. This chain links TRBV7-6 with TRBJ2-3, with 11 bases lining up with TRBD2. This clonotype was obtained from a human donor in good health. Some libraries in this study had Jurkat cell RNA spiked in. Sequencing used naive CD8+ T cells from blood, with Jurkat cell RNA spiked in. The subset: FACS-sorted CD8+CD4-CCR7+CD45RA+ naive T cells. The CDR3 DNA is TGTGCCAGCAACTGGGGACTAGCGGCAGATACGCAGTATTTT. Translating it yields CASNWGLAADTQYF.